This T cell receptor (beta chain) was found in a study of blood T cell repertoires in COVID-19 (dated by TCRdb to 2020 to 2022). Study-level background: The collaborator samples originated in the United States, Italy and Spain and spanned the acute and convalescent phases of COVID-19. The material from the prospective study consisted of cDNA or gDNA derived from T cells, B-cell-depleted T cells, or PBMCs. Deeply sampled blood TCRbeta repertoires from subjects exposed to, actively infected with, or recovered from COVID-19 were included in the dataset. A freely available public database, intended as a resource for researchers studying the immune response to SARS-CoV-2, is where the repertoires were released. Samples came from the ongoing ImmuneRACE study (first 160 participants) plus 1,254 subjects from 6 global collaborators. The sample metadata nearly always contained a de-identified subject ID, COVID-19 status, age in years and sex. HLA class I and class II types, where available, came from metadata supplied by the sample provider rather than from assay-based typing. Study-level results and caveats: The quantity of clinical and demographic metadata differed by source and by participant and was supplied without curation.

Based on the germline V gene, the CDR1 and CDR2 sequences are SQVTM and ANQGSEA. The CDR3 runs 11 amino acids, cysteine and phenylalanine included. Solely the CDR3 DNA is kept, with 33 bases framed from the first base. Between the V and J ends, shortened by 7 bases and 12 bases respectively, the junction contains 17 bases. TCRbeta CDR3 regions were amplified from genomic DNA by means of the immunoSEQ Assay, a bias-controlled multiplex PCR. Under the source paper's analysis protocol: Nucleated cell counts per sample were estimated from amplification of reference gene primers within the assay. Sequence reads were collapsed and filtered to measure the absolute abundance of every unique TCRbeta CDR3 rearrangement. For each sample, productive Simpson clonality was calculated as the square root of Simpson's diversity index across productive rearrangements. TCRdb retrieved this table from immuneACCESS and kept in-frame rearrangements only. Not all clones are present; in checked studies, unresolved V genes account for under half, and no reason is known for the remainder. The V and J calls and clone size come from that table; D and trimming were worked out from the DNA. The sample table contains about 170,000 clones; only one count was recorded for more than 75% of them. The ten largest clones represent approximately 6.5% of the sample.

As to this clone: Its antigen is still unknown. No clone much larger than this one lies a single base away; base qualities are absent.

Participants in the prospective study were enrolled through a virtual design, were aged roughly 18 to 100 years, and lived in roughly 26 United States geographic areas. Cohort assignment in the prospective study relied on participant-reported clinical history from a screening survey and a study questionnaire. Recovered participants in ImmuneRACE Cohort 3 were defined by two consecutive negative NP/OP PCR tests, clearance by a healthcare professional, or resolution of symptoms. Each participant in the prospective study had whole blood, serum and a nasopharyngeal or oropharyngeal swab collected by mobile phlebotomists. Participants in the prospective study had the option to provide additional blood draws and questionnaires over a 2-month period. Prospective study blood samples were shipped either frozen or at room temperature before DNA extraction.

This receptor was taken from a woman aged 50 to 60 who had recovered from COVID-19. The specimen was PBMCs or T cells enriched from blood (not recorded which). The V gene is TRBV29-1 and the J gene is TRBJ2-3, with TRBD1 perhaps the D gene, on 6 matching bases. CDR3 sequence: CSGNTGWDQYF. The DNA sequence is as follows: TGCAGCGGAAATACAGGGTGGGATCAGTATTTT.